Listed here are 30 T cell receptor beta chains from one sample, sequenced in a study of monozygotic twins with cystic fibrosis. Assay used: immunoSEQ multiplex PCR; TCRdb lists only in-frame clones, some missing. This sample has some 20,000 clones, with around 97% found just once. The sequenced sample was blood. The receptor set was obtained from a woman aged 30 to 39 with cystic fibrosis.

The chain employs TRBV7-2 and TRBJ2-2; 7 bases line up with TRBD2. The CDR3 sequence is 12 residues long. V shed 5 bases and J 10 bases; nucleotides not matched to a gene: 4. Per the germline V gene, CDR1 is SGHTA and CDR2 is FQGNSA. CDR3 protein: CASSGGGMELFF. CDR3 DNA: TGTGCCAGCAGCGGGGGAGGGATGGAGCTGTTTTTT.

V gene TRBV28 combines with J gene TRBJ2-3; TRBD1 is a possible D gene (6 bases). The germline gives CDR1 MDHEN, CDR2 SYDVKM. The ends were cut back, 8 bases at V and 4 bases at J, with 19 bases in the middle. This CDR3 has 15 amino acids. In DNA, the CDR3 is TGTGCCAGCGGCTTAGAGCTGGGGACATCAGATACGCAGTATTTT. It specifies CASGLELGTSDTQYF.

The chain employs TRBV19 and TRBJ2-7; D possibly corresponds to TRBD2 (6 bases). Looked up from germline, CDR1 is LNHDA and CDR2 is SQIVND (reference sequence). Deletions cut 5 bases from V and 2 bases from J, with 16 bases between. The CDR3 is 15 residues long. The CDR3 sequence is CASSWTVEGPYEQYF. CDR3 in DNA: TGTGCCAGTAGTTGGACGGTGGAGGGGCCCTACGAGCAGTACTTC.

The CDR3 is CASSGGLPYEQYF. CDR3 nucleotide sequence: TGTGCCAGTAGCGGGGGACTTCCCTACGAGCAGTACTTC. The rearrangement uses TRBV6-5 and TRBJ2-7; 9 bases are shared with TRBD2. The germline CDR1 and CDR2 sequences are MNHEY and SVGAGI. The trim removed 9 bases at V and 2 bases at J, leaving 5 bases unmatched. The CDR3 is 13 residues long.

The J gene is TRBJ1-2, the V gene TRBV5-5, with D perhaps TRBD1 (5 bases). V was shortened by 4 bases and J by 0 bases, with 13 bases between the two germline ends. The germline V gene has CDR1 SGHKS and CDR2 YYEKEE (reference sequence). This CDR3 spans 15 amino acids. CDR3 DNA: TGTGCCAGCAGCCGATCCAGGGAAGCTAACTATGGCTACACCTTC. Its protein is CASSRSREANYGYTF.

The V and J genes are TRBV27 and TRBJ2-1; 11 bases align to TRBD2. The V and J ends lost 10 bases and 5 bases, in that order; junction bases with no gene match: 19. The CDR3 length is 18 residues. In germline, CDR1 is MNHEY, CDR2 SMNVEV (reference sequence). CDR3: CATSEGLAGGVGDNEQFF. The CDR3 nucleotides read TGTGCCACCTCGGAGGGGCTAGCGGGGGGAGTGGGGGACAATGAGCAGTTCTTC.

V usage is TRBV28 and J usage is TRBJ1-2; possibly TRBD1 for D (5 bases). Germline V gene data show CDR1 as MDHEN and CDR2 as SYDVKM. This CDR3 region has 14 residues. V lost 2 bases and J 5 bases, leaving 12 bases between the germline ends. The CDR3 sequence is CASSLEVRVYGYTF. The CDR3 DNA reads TGTGCCAGCAGTTTAGAAGTCAGGGTGTATGGCTACACCTTC.

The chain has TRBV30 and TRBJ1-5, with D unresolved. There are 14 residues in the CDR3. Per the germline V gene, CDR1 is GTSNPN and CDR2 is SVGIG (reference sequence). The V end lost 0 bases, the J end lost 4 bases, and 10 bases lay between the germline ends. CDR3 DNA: TGTGCCTGGAGTGTAAGATTGGGGAATCAGCCCCAGCATTTT. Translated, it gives CAWSVRLGNQPQHF.

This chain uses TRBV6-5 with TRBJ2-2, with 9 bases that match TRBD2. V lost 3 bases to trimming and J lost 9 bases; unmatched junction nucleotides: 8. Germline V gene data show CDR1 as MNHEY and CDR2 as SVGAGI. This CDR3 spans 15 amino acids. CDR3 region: CASSYWRGGGRELFF. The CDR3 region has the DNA TGTGCCAGCAGTTATTGGCGGGGGGGCGGTCGGGAGCTGTTTTTT.

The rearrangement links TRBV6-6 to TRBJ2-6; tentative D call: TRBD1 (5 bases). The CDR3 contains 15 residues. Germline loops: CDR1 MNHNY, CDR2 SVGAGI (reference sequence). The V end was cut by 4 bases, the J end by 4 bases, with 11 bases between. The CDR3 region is CASSFTGRGANVLTF. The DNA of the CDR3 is TGTGCCAGCAGTTTTACAGGAAGGGGGGCCAACGTCCTGACTTTC.

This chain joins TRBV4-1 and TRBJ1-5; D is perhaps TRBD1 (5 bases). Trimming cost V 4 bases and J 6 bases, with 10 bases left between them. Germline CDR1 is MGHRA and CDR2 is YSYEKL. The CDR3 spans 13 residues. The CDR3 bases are TGCGCCAGCAGCCGCACGAGGGGTCAGCCCCAGCATTTT. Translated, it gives CASSRTRGQPQHF.

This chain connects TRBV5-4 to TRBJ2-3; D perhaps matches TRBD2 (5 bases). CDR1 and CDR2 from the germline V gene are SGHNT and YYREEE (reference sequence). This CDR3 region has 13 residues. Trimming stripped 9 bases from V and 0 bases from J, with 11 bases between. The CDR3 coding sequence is TGTGCCATGCTAGCAGTCAGCACAGATACGCAGTATTTT. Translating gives CAMLAVSTDTQYF.

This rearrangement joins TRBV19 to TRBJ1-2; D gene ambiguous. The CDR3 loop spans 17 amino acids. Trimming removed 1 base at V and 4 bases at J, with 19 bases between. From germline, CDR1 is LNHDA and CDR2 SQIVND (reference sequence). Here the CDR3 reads CASSIAPDLIEAYGYTF. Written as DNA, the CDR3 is TGTGCCAGTAGTATAGCACCGGACTTAATAGAGGCCTATGGCTACACCTTC.

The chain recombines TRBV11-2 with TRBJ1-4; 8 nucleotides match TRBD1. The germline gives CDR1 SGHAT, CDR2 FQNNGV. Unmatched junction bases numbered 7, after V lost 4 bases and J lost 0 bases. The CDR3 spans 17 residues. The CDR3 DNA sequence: TGTGCCAGCAGCTCACCAGGGGGCAGGTCAACTAATGAAAAACTGTTTTTT. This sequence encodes CASSSPGGRSTNEKLFF. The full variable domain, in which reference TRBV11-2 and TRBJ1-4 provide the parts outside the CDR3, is EAGVAQSPRYKIIEKRQSVAFWCNPISGHATLYWYQQILGQGPKLLIQFQNNGVVDDSQLPKDRFSAERLKGVDSTLKIQPAKLEDSAVYLCASSSPGGRSTNEKLFFGSGTQLSVL.

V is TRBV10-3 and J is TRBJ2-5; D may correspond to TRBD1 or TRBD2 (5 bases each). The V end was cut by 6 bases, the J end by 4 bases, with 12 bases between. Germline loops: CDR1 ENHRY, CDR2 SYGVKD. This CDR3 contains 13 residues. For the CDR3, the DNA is TGTGCCATCAGCCCGGGACGGGGAGAGACCCAGTACTTC. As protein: CAISPGRGETQYF.

CDR3 bases: TGTGCCAGCAGTGAATCCGGGAGCTATGGCTACACCTTC. Protein product: CASSESGSYGYTF. J is TRBJ1-2 and V is TRBV6-1; D gene unclear. The germline V gene encodes CDR1 MNHNS and CDR2 SASEGT. This CDR3 has 13 residues. With 2 bases removed from V and 4 bases from J, the gap between germline ends came to 8 bases.

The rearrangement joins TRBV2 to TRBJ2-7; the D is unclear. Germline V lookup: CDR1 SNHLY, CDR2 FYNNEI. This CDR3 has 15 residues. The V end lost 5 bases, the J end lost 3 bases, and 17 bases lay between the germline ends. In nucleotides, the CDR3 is TGTGCCAGCAGTCCCCAATTCTCGAGGCACTACGAGCAGTACTTC. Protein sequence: CASSPQFSRHYEQYF.

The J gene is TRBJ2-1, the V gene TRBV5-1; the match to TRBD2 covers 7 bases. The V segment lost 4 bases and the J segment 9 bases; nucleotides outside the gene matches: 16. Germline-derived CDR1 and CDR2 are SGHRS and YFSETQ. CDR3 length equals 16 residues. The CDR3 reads CASSPGLGGGSREQFF. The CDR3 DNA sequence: TGCGCCAGCAGCCCCGGTTTGGGGGGGGGTTCCCGTGAGCAGTTCTTC.

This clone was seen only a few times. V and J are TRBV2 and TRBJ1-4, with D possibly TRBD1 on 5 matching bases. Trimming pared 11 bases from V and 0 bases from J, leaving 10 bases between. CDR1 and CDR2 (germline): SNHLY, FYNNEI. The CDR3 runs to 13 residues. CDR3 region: CACQGTTNEKLFF. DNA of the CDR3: TGTGCCTGCCAGGGAACAACTAATGAAAAACTGTTTTTT.

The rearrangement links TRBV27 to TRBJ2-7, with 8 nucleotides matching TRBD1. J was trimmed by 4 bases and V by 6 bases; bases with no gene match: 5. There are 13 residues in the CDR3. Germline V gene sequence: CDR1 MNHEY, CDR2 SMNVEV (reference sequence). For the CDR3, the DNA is TGTGCCAGCAGGGACAGGGAGGTTTACGAGCAGTACTTC. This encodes CASRDREVYEQYF.

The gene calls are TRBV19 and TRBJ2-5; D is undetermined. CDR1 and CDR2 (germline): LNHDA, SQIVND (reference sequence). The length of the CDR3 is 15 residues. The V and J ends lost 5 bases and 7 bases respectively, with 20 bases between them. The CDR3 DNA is TGTGCCAGTAGTTCCCGAACGGGTGGTCGCGTGACCCAGTACTTC. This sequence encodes CASSSRTGGRVTQYF.

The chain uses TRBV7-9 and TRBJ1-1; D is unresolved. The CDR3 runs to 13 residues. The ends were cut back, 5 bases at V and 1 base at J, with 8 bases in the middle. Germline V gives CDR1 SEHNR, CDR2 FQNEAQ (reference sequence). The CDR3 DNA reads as TGTGCCAGCAGCACCCTTACGAACACTGAAGCTTTCTTT. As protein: CASSTLTNTEAFF.

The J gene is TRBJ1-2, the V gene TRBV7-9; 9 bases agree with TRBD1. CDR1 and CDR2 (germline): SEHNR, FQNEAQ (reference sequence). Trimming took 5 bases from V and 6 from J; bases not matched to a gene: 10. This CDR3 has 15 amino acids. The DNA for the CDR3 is TGTGCCAGCAGCCCCTTCTTGGACAGGGGAAATGGCTACACCTTC. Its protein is CASSPFLDRGNGYTF.

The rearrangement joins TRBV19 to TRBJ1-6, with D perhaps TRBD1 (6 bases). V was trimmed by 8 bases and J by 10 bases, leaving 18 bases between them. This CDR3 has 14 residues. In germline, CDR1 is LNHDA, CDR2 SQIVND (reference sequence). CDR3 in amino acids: CASQQQGLRSPLHF. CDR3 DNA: TGTGCCAGTCAACAACAGGGACTTAGGTCACCCCTCCACTTT.

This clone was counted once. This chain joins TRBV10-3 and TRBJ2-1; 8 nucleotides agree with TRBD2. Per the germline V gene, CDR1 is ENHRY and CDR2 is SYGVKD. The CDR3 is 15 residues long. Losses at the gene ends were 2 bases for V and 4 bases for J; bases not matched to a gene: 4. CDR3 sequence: CAISERGGLYNEQFF. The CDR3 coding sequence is TGTGCCATCAGTGAGCGGGGGGGCCTGTACAATGAGCAGTTCTTC.

The CDR3 sequence is CASSLGNTLAGGTDTQYF. In nucleotides, the CDR3 is TGCGCCAGCAGCTTGGGAAACACACTAGCGGGGGGCACAGATACGCAGTATTTT. V usage is TRBV5-1 and J usage is TRBJ2-3, with 11 bases fitting TRBD2. This CDR3 comprises 18 residues. Trimming cost V 0 bases and J 1 base; bases outside gene matches: 7. Germline CDR1 SGHRS, CDR2 YFSETQ.

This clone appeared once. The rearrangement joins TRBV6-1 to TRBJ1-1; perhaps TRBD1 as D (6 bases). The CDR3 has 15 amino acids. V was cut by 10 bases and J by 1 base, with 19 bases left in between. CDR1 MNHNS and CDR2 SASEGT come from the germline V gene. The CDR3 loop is CATQGFIHRNTEAFF. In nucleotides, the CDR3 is TGTGCCACGCAGGGGTTTATACATAGGAACACTGAAGCTTTCTTT.

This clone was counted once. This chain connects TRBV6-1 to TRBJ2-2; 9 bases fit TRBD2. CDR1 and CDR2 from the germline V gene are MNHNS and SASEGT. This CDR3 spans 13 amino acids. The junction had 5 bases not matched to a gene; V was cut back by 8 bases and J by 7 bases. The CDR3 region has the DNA TGTGCCAGCCGCGGGGGGGCCCTCGGGGAGCTGTTTTTT. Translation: CASRGGALGELFF.

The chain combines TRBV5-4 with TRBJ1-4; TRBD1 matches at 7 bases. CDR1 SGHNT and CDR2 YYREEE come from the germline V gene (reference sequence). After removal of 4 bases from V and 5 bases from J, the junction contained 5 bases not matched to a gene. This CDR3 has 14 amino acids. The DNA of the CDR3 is TGTGCCAGCAGCCCGGGGACAGTGAATGAAAAACTGTTTTTT. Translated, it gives CASSPGTVNEKLFF.

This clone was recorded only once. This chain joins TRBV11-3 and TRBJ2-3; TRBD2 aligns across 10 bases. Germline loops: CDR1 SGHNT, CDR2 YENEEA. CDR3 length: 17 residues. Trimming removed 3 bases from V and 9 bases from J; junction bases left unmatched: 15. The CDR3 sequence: CASSFGWLAGVESTQYF. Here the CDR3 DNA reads TGTGCCAGCAGCTTTGGTTGGCTAGCGGGGGTCGAGTCGACGCAGTATTTT.